This T cell receptor (beta chain) originates from a study of shared T cell receptors in the human thymus listed by TCRdb under 2021. Broadly, across the study: The study examined how self-reactive, shared T-cell receptor alpha chains are generated in the human thymus.

Points on this clone: Its cognate antigen has yet to be identified. Per-base quality was not reported, and no clone a single base away is much larger than it.

The method behind the library was the immunoSEQ multiplex PCR assay. TCRdb took this table from immuneACCESS and kept in-frame rearrangements with V and J called. Such tables lack part of the clones; where checked against another copy, unresolved V genes explain under half of the gap, and the rest is unexplained. The sample table records hundreds of thousands of clones; more than 75% of these occur just once. The top ten hold just under 0.0095% of the sample. The germline V gene gives CDR1 as MNHEY and CDR2 as SVGAGI. Including cysteine and phenylalanine, the CDR3 has 16 amino acids. Left in the record is the CDR3 DNA by itself, 48 bases read in frame from the first base. Trimming accounts for 2 bases at V and 5 bases at J, while the number of junction bases matched to no gene is 4. Another study also made use of these data, one on human thymus T cells. Looking at the second paper: In Finland, the donors were immunologically healthy infants who were having open corrective cardiac surgery for congenital heart defects. Thymus tissue was collected as surgical resects that were removed during corrective cardiac surgery. Biased V and J gene segment usage appeared to be present in both thymic and peripheral blood repertoires. According to the related research, thymic TCR repertoires were highly overlapping among unrelated individuals. The study described the TCR alpha and beta repertoires in under ten infant thymus samples and a few matching peripheral blood samples. Donor ages ranged from roughly 6 to 250 days, and the cohort comprised 5 to 7 male and a couple of female infants. Thymocytes were mechanically released from the tissue and were stored as pellets of roughly 9-30 million cells at -70 degrees C. A QIAsymphony instrument was used to extract genomic DNA from the frozen cell pellets. Using the immunoSEQ multiplex PCR assay, the TCRB and TCRAD loci were amplified from a standardized quantity of quality-controlled genomic DNA. The amplicons covered the V(D)J region and were long enough to include the CDR3 and to identify the V and J genes. Through the commercial immunoSEQ service, the amplicons were sequenced on an Illumina platform. Corrections for primer bias and sequencing errors followed previously described methods, while TCRAD and TCRB definitions were based on the IMGT database. Repertoires were analysed with immunoSEQ Analyzer 3.0 and VDJTools, covering basic statistics, V/J segment usage, diversity estimates, rarefaction and pairwise overlap. Diversity was estimated with Chao1, ChaoE, Efron-Thisted, Shannon and inverse Simpson indices, and also on datasets down-sampled to the smallest sample. Repertoire overlap used strict matching of CDR3 nucleotide sequence, V gene and J gene, with Jaccard-based multidimensional scaling clustering. On average, thymus samples gave 650,000 to 1,000,000 unique TCRB clonotypes, whereas blood samples gave roughly 80,000.

The specimen sequenced was thymocytes. This clonotype originated in a boy in the first two years of life with a congenital heart defect. Donor details come from another sample of the same person, matched by shared clones. The chain was built from TRBV6-5 and TRBJ2-2; 11 central bases correspond to TRBD2. The nucleotides are TGTGCCAGCAGTTACCTAGCGGGGGGCGGGACCGGGGAGCTGTTTTTT. This yields the protein CASSYLAGGGTGELFF.